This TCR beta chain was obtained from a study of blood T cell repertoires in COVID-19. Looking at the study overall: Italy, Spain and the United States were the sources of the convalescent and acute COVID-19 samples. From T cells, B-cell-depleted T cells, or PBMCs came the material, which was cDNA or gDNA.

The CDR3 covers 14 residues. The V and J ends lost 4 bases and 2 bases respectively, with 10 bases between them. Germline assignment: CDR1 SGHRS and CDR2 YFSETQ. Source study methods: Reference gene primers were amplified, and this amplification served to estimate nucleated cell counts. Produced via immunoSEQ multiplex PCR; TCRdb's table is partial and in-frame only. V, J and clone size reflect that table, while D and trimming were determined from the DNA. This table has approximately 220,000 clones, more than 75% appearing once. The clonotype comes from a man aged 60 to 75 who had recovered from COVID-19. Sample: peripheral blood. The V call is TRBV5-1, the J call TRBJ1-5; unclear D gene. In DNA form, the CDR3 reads TGCGCCAGCAGCCTGGACCCGGGCAATCAGCCCCAGCATTTT. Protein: CASSLDPGNQPQHF. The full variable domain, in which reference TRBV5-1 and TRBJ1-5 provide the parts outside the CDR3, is KAGVTQTPRYLIKTRGQQVTLSCSPISGHRSVSWYQQTPGQGLQFLFEYFSETQRNKGNFPGRFSGRQFSNSRSEMNVSTLELGDSALYLCASSLDPGNQPQHFGDGTRLSIL.